Following are 25 T cell receptor beta chains from one sample sequenced in a study of T cell clonotyping in hematopoietic cell transplantation. The data were produced by immunoSEQ multiplex PCR, yet TCRdb's version contains in-frame clones alone and is incomplete. Of about 20,000 clones listed, 90% are singletons. The sample's time point: recipient sample about 28 days before transplant, after cytoreduction. This material consisted of peripheral blood mononuclear cells, taken before stem cell transplant. The receptors stem from a man between 18 and 29 years old with biphenotypic leukemia. Some clones in this sample may be carry-over from other donors' samples.

CDR3 in amino acids: CASSLATGGTEQYF. The CDR3 nucleotides are TGCGCCAGCAGCTTGGCGACAGGGGGTACCGAGCAGTACTTC. The rearrangement links TRBV5-1 to TRBJ2-7, with 9 nucleotides matching TRBD1. The V and J ends lost 0 bases and 6 bases, in that order; junction bases with no gene match: 4. The CDR3 has 14 amino acids. In germline, CDR1 is SGHRS, CDR2 YFSETQ.

The chain links TRBV11-3 to TRBJ1-4; D unclear. The CDR3 is 15 residues long. Trimming cost V 1 base and J 0 bases, with 6 bases left between them. Germline V CDR1 and CDR2: SGHNT, YENEEA. The CDR3 sequence is CASSLAGATNEKLFF. CDR3 coding DNA: TGTGCCAGCAGCTTAGCCGGAGCAACTAATGAAAAACTGTTTTTT.

This rearrangement joins TRBV4-3 to TRBJ2-1; 9 nucleotides align to TRBD1. V was pared by 3 bases and J by 9 bases, with 6 bases of the junction left unmatched. This CDR3 contains 14 residues. Looked up from germline, CDR1 is LGHNA and CDR2 is YSLEER. The CDR3 bases are TGCGCCAGCAGCCATGGGACAGGGTCGGGTGAGCAGTTCTTC. The encoded protein is CASSHGTGSGEQFF.

The chain links TRBV4-1 to TRBJ1-1; possible D gene TRBD1, 6 bases. Germline assignment: CDR1 MGHRA and CDR2 YSYEKL. The CDR3 extends over 16 amino acids. The ends were cut back, 1 base at V and 11 bases at J, with 23 bases in the middle. CDR3 sequence (DNA): TGCGCCAGCAGCCAAGTAGTCAGGGGATCCCGGGGTTTGGCTTTCTTT. This codes for CASSQVVRGSRGLAFF.

This chain joins TRBV4-3 and TRBJ2-6; TRBD1 aligns across 7 bases. With V trimmed by 4 bases and J by 2 bases, 5 bases remained unmatched. This CDR3 is built from 16 residues. The germline gives CDR1 LGHNA, CDR2 YSLEER. In DNA form, the CDR3 reads TGCGCCAGCAGCCTAGATGACAGGGCTGGGGCCAACGTCCTGACTTTC. Its protein product is CASSLDDRAGANVLTF.

This clone was observed once. The chain joins TRBV30 to TRBJ2-3, with unresolved D. The V end lost 0 bases, the J end lost 3 bases, and 7 bases lay between the germline ends. CDR3 length: 13 residues. CDR1 and CDR2 (germline): GTSNPN, SVGIG (reference sequence). CDR3 amino acids: CAWSVALTDTQYF. DNA of the CDR3: TGTGCCTGGAGTGTAGCTCTAACAGATACGCAGTATTTT.

The chain uses TRBV5-1 and TRBJ1-1; D is unresolved. The CDR3 runs to 14 residues. V was cut by 0 bases and J by 5 bases, with 11 bases left in between. Germline values: CDR1 SGHRS, CDR2 YFSETQ. Written as DNA, the CDR3 is TGCGCCAGCAGCTTGGGAGCGGGCAGGACTGAAGCTTTCTTT. Translated, it gives CASSLGAGRTEAFF.

V usage is TRBV28 and J usage is TRBJ2-7; D gene unclear. The germline V gene has CDR1 MDHEN and CDR2 SYDVKM. Trimming pared 6 bases from V and 1 base from J, leaving 16 bases between. The CDR3 is 15 amino acids. The CDR3 bases are TGTGCCAGCAGAGACCCATGGCTATGGTCCTACGAGCAGTACTTC. Translated: CASRDPWLWSYEQYF.

The rearrangement uses TRBV9 and TRBJ1-3, with TRBD1 matching 9 bases. The CDR3 spans 18 residues. The germline V gene has CDR1 SGDLS and CDR2 YYNGEE. Trimming cost V 0 bases and J 4 bases; bases outside gene matches: 11. The CDR3 region is CASSVDLKGQGGGNTIYF. Written as DNA, the CDR3 is TGTGCCAGCAGCGTAGACTTAAAGGGACAGGGCGGAGGAAACACCATATATTTT.

J is TRBJ1-5 and V is TRBV6-4; TRBD1 matches 10 bases. V dropped 6 bases and J dropped 5; count of bases not matched to a gene: 7. Looked up from germline, CDR1 is MRHNA and CDR2 is SNTAGT. The CDR3 consists of 15 residues. CDR3 sequence reads: CASRETGGEDQPQHF. The CDR3 nucleotides read TGTGCCAGCAGGGAGACAGGGGGCGAGGATCAGCCCCAGCATTTT.

The chain couples TRBV7-8 to TRBJ2-5; 7 positions agree with TRBD1. V lost 3 bases to trimming and J lost 5 bases; unmatched junction nucleotides: 6. This CDR3 is built from 14 residues. Germline V gene lookup returns CDR1 SGHVS and CDR2 FQNEAQ. CDR3: CASSLGPRGETQYF. The CDR3 region has the DNA TGTGCCAGCAGCTTGGGTCCCAGGGGGGAGACCCAGTACTTC.

This clone was counted between two and nine times. The chain joins TRBV10-1 to TRBJ1-1; D gene ambiguous. Trimming stripped 6 bases from V and 0 bases from J, with 8 bases between. The CDR3 covers 13 residues. Germline CDR1 WNHNN, CDR2 SYGVQD (reference sequence). As DNA, the CDR3 is TGCGCCAGCAGGCTCAGCATGAACACTGAAGCTTTCTTT. It encodes CASRLSMNTEAFF.

The chain combines TRBV7-9 with TRBJ2-7, with TRBD1 as a possible D gene (6 bases). Trimming pared 4 bases from V and 7 bases from J, leaving 23 bases between. This CDR3 region has 16 residues. Germline V gene sequence: CDR1 SEHNR, CDR2 FQNEAQ (reference sequence). The DNA for the CDR3 is TGTGCCAGCAGCTCCCTGCTGACAGGCCCTACGGGAGAGCAGTACTTC. This gives the protein CASSSLLTGPTGEQYF.

The V and J genes are TRBV6-5 and TRBJ1-1; a weak D match, TRBD1 (5 bases). The CDR3 contains 15 residues. The V gene lost 5 bases and the J gene lost 5 bases, with 18 bases spanning the gap. Per germline, CDR1 MNHEY and CDR2 SVGAGI. CDR3 loop: CASSLGPDIRTEAFF. CDR3 in DNA: TGTGCCAGCAGTCTTGGACCGGACATAAGGACTGAAGCTTTCTTT.

The rearrangement links TRBV6-5 to TRBJ2-7; tentative D call: TRBD1 (6 bases). This CDR3 comprises 15 residues. Germline V lookup: CDR1 MNHEY, CDR2 SVGAGI. Trimming stripped 6 bases from V and 0 bases from J, with 15 bases between. CDR3 loop: CASRGTTGASYEQYF. The CDR3 coding sequence is TGTGCCAGCAGGGGGACGACAGGCGCCTCCTACGAGCAGTACTTC.

The rearrangement joins TRBV7-2 to TRBJ2-3, with 9 positions matching TRBD2. From germline, CDR1 is SGHTA and CDR2 FQGNSA. V lost 5 bases and J lost 7; bases outside the gene matches: 10. CDR3 size: 15 residues. In DNA form, the CDR3 reads TGTGCCAGCAGCCGGCGATCTAGCGGGGATAATACGCAGTATTTT. The encoded protein is CASSRRSSGDNTQYF.

The chain links TRBV7-9 to TRBJ1-2; no clear D gene. Germline V gene data show CDR1 as SEHNR and CDR2 as FQNEAQ (reference sequence). The CDR3 spans 13 residues. V lost 5 bases and J 6 bases, leaving 13 bases between the germline ends. CDR3 loop: CASSPVPHNGYTF. Here the CDR3 DNA reads TGTGCCAGCAGCCCTGTTCCCCACAATGGCTACACCTTC.

The gene calls are TRBV19 and TRBJ1-5, with 12 bases fitting TRBD1. CDR3 length equals 14 residues. The J segment lost 7 bases and the V segment lost 5 bases, leaving 3 bases of the junction unmatched. Germline loops: CDR1 LNHDA, CDR2 SQIVND (reference sequence). The CDR3 is CASSGTGGGQPQHF. In DNA, the CDR3 is TGTGCCAGTAGTGGGACAGGGGGCGGACAGCCCCAGCATTTT.

The chain is built from TRBV6-5 and TRBJ2-7; TRBD2 agrees at 11 bases. After removal of 7 bases from V and 6 bases from J, the junction contained 11 bases not matched to a gene. CDR1 is MNHEY and CDR2 is SVGAGI in the germline V gene. The length of the CDR3 is 15 residues. As DNA, the CDR3 is TGTGCCAGCACCCCCCGGACTAGCGGGTCGGGCGAGCAGTACTTC. Its translation: CASTPRTSGSGEQYF.

This rearrangement joins TRBV5-6 to TRBJ2-7; D gene unclear. The CDR3 extends over 13 amino acids. V shed 5 bases and J shed 6 bases, with 15 bases lying between them. Germline lookup yields CDR1 SGHDT and CDR2 YYEEEE. The CDR3 spells CASRPMGNSEQYF. The CDR3 coding sequence is TGTGCCAGCAGGCCCATGGGGAACTCCGAGCAGTACTTC.

The rearrangement links TRBV7-9 to TRBJ2-3; D gene ambiguous. Trimming removed 4 bases from V and 0 bases from J, with 14 bases in between. The CDR3 sequence is 16 residues long. Germline assignment: CDR1 SEHNR and CDR2 FQNEAQ (reference sequence). The CDR3 DNA follows: TGTGCCAGCAGCTCCCCTCAGTCCCTCAGCACAGATACGCAGTATTTT. The encoded protein is CASSSPQSLSTDTQYF.

J is TRBJ1-2 and V is TRBV29-1; D call uncertain. Trimming cost V 7 bases and J 1 base, with 7 bases left between them. CDR1 is SQVTM and CDR2 is ANQGSEA in the germline V gene. The CDR3 consists of 11 residues. The CDR3 DNA sequence: TGCAGCGAAGGTGGTAACTATGGCTACACCTTC. Protein product: CSEGGNYGYTF.

V is TRBV11-3 and J is TRBJ2-7; D unclear. Germline values: CDR1 SGHNT, CDR2 YENEEA. The ends were cut back, 5 bases at V and 2 bases at J, with 10 bases in the middle. The CDR3 is made up of 13 amino acids. CDR3 residues: CASSKDRTYEQYF. CDR3 nucleotides: TGTGCCAGCAGCAAGGACCGTACCTACGAGCAGTACTTC. The full variable domain, rest sourced from reference TRBV11-3 and TRBJ2-7, is EAGVVQSPRYKIIEKKQPVAFWCNPISGHNTLYWYLQNLGQGPELLIRYENEEAVDDSQLPKDRFSAERLKGVDSTLKIQPAELGDSAVYLCASSKDRTYEQYFGPGTRLTVT.

The rearrangement joins TRBV27 to TRBJ1-6; D may be TRBD1 (5 bases). Germline V gene sequence: CDR1 MNHEY, CDR2 SMNVEV (reference sequence). V dropped 6 bases and J dropped 7 bases, with 13 bases sitting between them. This CDR3 has 14 residues. The CDR3 reads CASSHPRDNSPLHF. The CDR3 DNA reads as TGTGCCAGCAGCCACCCTAGGGACAATTCACCCCTCCACTTT.

V gene TRBV6-5 combines with J gene TRBJ1-2; tentative D call: TRBD1 (5 bases). Germline V gives CDR1 MNHEY, CDR2 SVGAGI. Trimming shortened V by 7 bases and J by 8 bases, and 17 bases separated the two germline ends. The CDR3 sequence is 13 residues long. The CDR3 region has the DNA TGTGCCAGCACCCAGAGGTCGGGGGTAGGCTACACCTTC. Translation gives CASTQRSGVGYTF.